These 18 T cell receptor beta chains were sequenced from one sample in a study of cytomegalovirus exposure and HLA in healthy donors. PCR primers comprised 60 Vbeta and 13 Jbeta primers. Sequencing used immunoSEQ multiplex PCR; TCRdb keeps in-frame clones, though not all of them. This table holds roughly 120,000 clones, about 85% found once. Sample: PBMCs. Receptor source: a man aged 50 or older in good health and CMV-seronegative.

The CDR3 reads CASTQLAGLTTDTQYF. The CDR3 DNA reads as TGTGCCAGCACCCAACTAGCGGGGTTGACCACAGATACGCAGTATTTT. The chain uses TRBV7-6 and TRBJ2-3; 10 bases are shared with TRBD2. Germline CDR1 reads SGHVS; CDR2 reads FNYEAQ. V lost 7 bases, J lost 2 bases, and 9 bases stayed unmatched. This CDR3 spans 16 amino acids.

The chain couples TRBV18 to TRBJ1-4, with D perhaps TRBD1 (5 bases). The CDR3 sequence is 18 residues long. The germline V gene encodes CDR1 KGHSH and CDR2 LQKENI. The ends were cut back, 1 base at V and 6 bases at J, with 21 bases in the middle. The CDR3 is CASSPQTGPRQGYEKLFF. The CDR3 DNA follows: TGTGCCAGCTCACCACAAACAGGTCCCAGGCAGGGCTATGAAAAACTGTTTTTT.

The chain carries TRBV2 and TRBJ1-5; 7 nucleotides match TRBD1. Looked up from germline, CDR1 is SNHLY and CDR2 is FYNNEI. With V trimmed by 5 bases and J by 6 bases, 16 bases remained unmatched. The CDR3 totals 17 residues. Here the CDR3 reads CASSRLDRSTSGQPQHF. CDR3 in DNA: TGTGCCAGCAGTCGACTGGACAGGTCAACTTCTGGTCAGCCCCAGCATTTT.

The gene calls are TRBV9 and TRBJ1-1; D uncertain. The ends were cut back, 4 bases at V and 1 base at J, with 14 bases in the middle. CDR1 is SGDLS, CDR2 YYNGEE, per germline. The CDR3 is 15 residues long. The CDR3 DNA is TGTGCCAGCAGCCCTCAGGTAAACAAGAACACTGAAGCTTTCTTT. As protein: CASSPQVNKNTEAFF. Together with reference TRBV9 and TRBJ1-1, the CDR3 gives the full variable domain: DSGVTQTPKHLITATGQRVTLRCSPRSGDLSVYWYQQSLDQGLQFLIQYYNGEERAKGNILERFSAQQFPDLHSELNLSSLELGDSALYFCASSPQVNKNTEAFFGQGTRLTVV.

The V and J genes are TRBV30 and TRBJ1-2; no reliable D call. The CDR3 is 14 residues long. Trimming shortened V by 0 bases and J by 8 bases, and 16 bases separated the two germline ends. CDR1 and CDR2 (germline): GTSNPN, SVGIG (reference sequence). The CDR3 nucleotides are TGTGCCTGGAGTGTAGCCCGGCGAGAAGCGGGCTACACCTTC. It specifies CAWSVARREAGYTF.

J is TRBJ2-7 and V is TRBV6-5; 10 nucleotides match TRBD1. The CDR3 is made up of 14 amino acids. The trim removed 6 bases at V and 2 bases at J, leaving 4 bases unmatched. Germline V gene lookup returns CDR1 MNHEY and CDR2 SVGAGI. CDR3 DNA: TGTGCCAGCAGGCATGACAGGGGGCCCTACGAGCAGTACTTC. Its protein is CASRHDRGPYEQYF.

The chain uses TRBV6-5 and TRBJ1-1, with TRBD1 matching 10 bases. The CDR3 has 14 residues. Germline V gene lookup returns CDR1 MNHEY and CDR2 SVGAGI. With V trimmed by 7 bases and J by 6 bases, 8 bases remained unmatched. CDR3 sequence reads: CASTDRQGASEAFF. The CDR3, as DNA: TGTGCCAGCACCGATAGACAGGGGGCGTCTGAAGCTTTCTTT.

A single count supports this clone. The chain employs TRBV5-4 and TRBJ2-7; 7 bases agree with TRBD1. The junction had 2 bases not matched to a gene; V was cut back by 0 bases and J by 2 bases. CDR1 SGHNT and CDR2 YYREEE come from the germline V gene (reference sequence). The CDR3 sequence is 14 residues long. The CDR3 sequence is CASSLGQGAYEQYF. The CDR3 nucleotides read TGTGCCAGCAGCTTGGGACAGGGAGCCTACGAGCAGTACTTC.

DNA of the CDR3: TGTGCCAGCAGCTACAGGGGGAGAGTTGACTACGAGCAGTACTTC. This codes for CASSYRGRVDYEQYF. This chain connects TRBV28 to TRBJ2-7; 8 bases match TRBD1. V was pared by 6 bases and J by 3 bases, with 10 bases of the junction left unmatched. CDR3 length equals 15 residues. Germline V gives CDR1 MDHEN, CDR2 SYDVKM.

This clone was counted a single time. The rearrangement links TRBV4-1 to TRBJ1-2; D perhaps matches TRBD1 (6 bases). The V and J ends lost 7 bases and 4 bases respectively, with 16 bases between them. The CDR3 has 14 amino acids. Germline V gene sequence: CDR1 MGHRA, CDR2 YSYEKL. The CDR3 DNA reads as TGCGCCAGCACCTCGACAGGAGGCTTCTATGGCTACACCTTC. It specifies CASTSTGGFYGYTF.

The chain has TRBV6-6 and TRBJ2-3, with 7 bases identical to TRBD2. The CDR3 runs 14 residues. Germline V gene sequence: CDR1 MNHNY, CDR2 SVGAGI (reference sequence). Trimming took 5 bases from V and 3 from J; bases not matched to a gene: 5. The CDR3 reads CASSPLGGTDTQYF. CDR3 nucleotide sequence: TGTGCCAGCAGTCCTCTGGGAGGGACAGATACGCAGTATTTT.

The chain recombines TRBV5-4 with TRBJ2-7; D is possibly TRBD2 (6 bases). The CDR3 consists of 17 residues. The germline V and J ends were trimmed by 4 bases and 2 bases, with 22 bases remaining between them. Germline loops: CDR1 SGHNT, CDR2 YYREEE (reference sequence). In DNA form, the CDR3 reads TGTGCCAGCAGCCTCGATAGGTTTAGGGGAGGAGCCTACGAGCAGTACTTC. Its translation: CASSLDRFRGGAYEQYF.

Here the CDR3 reads CASSQDRANTGELFF. CDR3 nucleotide sequence: TGTGCCAGCAGCCAAGATCGCGCGAACACCGGGGAGCTGTTTTTT. The gene calls are TRBV4-2 and TRBJ2-2; D remains unclear. Trimming removed 0 bases at V and 0 bases at J, with 5 bases between. This CDR3 has 15 amino acids. From germline, CDR1 is LGHNA and CDR2 YNFKEQ.

The rearrangement joins TRBV9 to TRBJ1-3, with 7 bases matching TRBD1. The CDR3 has 15 amino acids. The germline V gene has CDR1 SGDLS and CDR2 YYNGEE. The ends lost 0 bases at V and 2 bases at J; junction bases unmatched: 2. DNA of the CDR3: TGTGCCAGCAGCGTAGGGGGACAGACTGGAAACACCATATATTTT. It specifies CASSVGGQTGNTIYF.

V usage is TRBV30 and J usage is TRBJ1-2; D is unresolved. Looked up from germline, CDR1 is GTSNPN and CDR2 is SVGIG (reference sequence). This CDR3 has 14 amino acids. V lost 1 base, J lost 2 bases, and 11 bases lay in between. This chain's CDR3 is CAWSAGLLNYGYTF. The CDR3 DNA reads as TGTGCCTGGAGTGCAGGACTGCTAAACTATGGCTACACCTTC.

The rearrangement links TRBV5-1 to TRBJ1-4; D call uncertain. CDR1 and CDR2 from the germline V gene are SGHRS and YFSETQ. This CDR3 has 14 residues. Trimming cost V 4 bases and J 8 bases, with 15 bases left between them. The CDR3 DNA reads TGCGCCAGCAGCCCACACCTCACGAGGGAAAAACTGTTTTTT. Its translation is CASSPHLTREKLFF.

This clone occurred once. The chain joins TRBV9 to TRBJ1-2; TRBD1 matches 7 bases. CDR1 is SGDLS and CDR2 is YYNGEE in the germline V gene. V was clipped by 0 bases and J by 0 bases; unmatched bases: 2. The CDR3 has 15 amino acids. The DNA of the CDR3 is TGTGCCAGCAGCGTAGTGACAGGGCCTAACTATGGCTACACCTTC. This encodes CASSVVTGPNYGYTF.

This clone has more than one count but fewer than ten. Here the CDR3 DNA reads TGTGCCAGTGCCCGTTTAGCGGGAGCGGGGAATGAGCAGTTCTTC. Its protein product is CASARLAGAGNEQFF. The rearrangement links TRBV19 to TRBJ2-1; 9 bases agree with TRBD2. Germline CDR1 is LNHDA and CDR2 is SQIVND (reference sequence). The CDR3 sequence is 15 residues long. V gave up 8 bases and J gave up 7 bases; unmatched junction bases: 12.